This T cell receptor beta chain was sequenced in a study of regulatory T cells in long-lasting Graves disease. General study points: Persistent disease preferred TRBV28, TRBJ1-2 and TRBJ2-5; new disease, TRBV20-1 and TRBJ2-1.

The authors built TCR beta libraries using iRepertoire HTBI primers and Arm-PCR of CDR3 regions. TCRdb itself ran the multiplex PCR reads through MiXCR, one entry per CDR3 protein. The sample lists a few hundred thousand distinct CDR3 sequences; about 17% were seen once. Indicated time point: newly diagnosed GD, antithyroid drugs for less than 3 months. PBMC RNA served as the TCR library source. This clonotype was recorded many times. Its antigen is unidentified. CDR3 size: 12 residues. Trimming shortened V by 7 bases and J by 6 bases, and 12 bases separated the two germline ends. Germline V CDR1 and CDR2: MDHEN, SYDVKM. These data are also associated with another study on T cells in Graves' hyperthyroidism and ophthalmopathy.

The chain employs TRBV28 and TRBJ1-1, with D possibly being TRBD1 (6 bases). The TCR sequence derives from a young woman with Graves disease. Specimen: peripheral blood mononuclear cells (PBMCs), collected at new diagnosis, from a patient treated with antithyroid drugs. CDR3 residues: CASNREVSEAFF. CDR3 nucleotides: TGTGCCAGCAACAGGGAAGTGTCTGAAGCTTTCTTT.